This TCR beta chain was recovered during a study of human T cells and chemical hapten exposure. The wider study: Throughout the approximately 25-week study, diphenylcyclopropenone was applied weekly to the patients' scalps.

This clonotype was seen a handful of times. Regarding time point: pre-sensitization, week 0. The sample's treatment: therapeutic diphenylcyclopropenone sensitization with weekly scalp DPC. Prior to each patch test being applied, blood was drawn. Per germline, CDR1 MNHNY and CDR2 SVGAGI (reference sequence). This CDR3 has 14 residues. V lost 6 bases and J lost 2, with 12 bases in between. Via MiXCR, TCRdb re-called the RACE reads, giving one row per CDR3 protein. The sample consists of under 200,000 distinct CDR3 sequences, 30% of them appearing once. V gene TRBV6-6 combines with J gene TRBJ2-3; either TRBD1 or TRBD2 may supply D (5 bases each). The sample here was whole blood, taken in connection with sensitization to the hapten diphenylcyclopropenone (DPC). The TCR sequence derives from a woman aged 25 to 39 with alopecia areata. Some clones in this sample may be carry-over from other donors' samples. CDR3 in DNA: TGTGCCAGCAGCCAAACTGGGACCACAGATACGCAGTATTTT. This codes for CASSQTGTTDTQYF.